What follows is one TCR beta chain and its context. The CDR3 has 14 residues. CDR1 is MDHEN and CDR2 is SYDVKM in the germline V gene. With 4 bases clipped from V and 1 base from J, the junction kept 1 base outside the gene matches. This record belongs to a study of blood T cell repertoires in COVID-19. Profiled with immunoSEQ multiplex PCR; TCRdb holds only in-frame clones, not every one. The sample records 210,000 or so clones, roughly 85% being singletons. In assigning cohorts, the study relied on participant-reported clinical history. The gene calls are TRBV28 and TRBJ1-3, with TRBD1 identical over 7 bases. This receptor was taken from a man in his thirties or forties who had recovered from COVID-19. The specimen sequenced was PBMCs or T cells enriched from blood (not recorded which). This chain's CDR3 is CASSSGGSGNTIYF. As DNA, the CDR3 is TGTGCCAGCAGTTCAGGGGGTTCTGGAAACACCATATATTTT.